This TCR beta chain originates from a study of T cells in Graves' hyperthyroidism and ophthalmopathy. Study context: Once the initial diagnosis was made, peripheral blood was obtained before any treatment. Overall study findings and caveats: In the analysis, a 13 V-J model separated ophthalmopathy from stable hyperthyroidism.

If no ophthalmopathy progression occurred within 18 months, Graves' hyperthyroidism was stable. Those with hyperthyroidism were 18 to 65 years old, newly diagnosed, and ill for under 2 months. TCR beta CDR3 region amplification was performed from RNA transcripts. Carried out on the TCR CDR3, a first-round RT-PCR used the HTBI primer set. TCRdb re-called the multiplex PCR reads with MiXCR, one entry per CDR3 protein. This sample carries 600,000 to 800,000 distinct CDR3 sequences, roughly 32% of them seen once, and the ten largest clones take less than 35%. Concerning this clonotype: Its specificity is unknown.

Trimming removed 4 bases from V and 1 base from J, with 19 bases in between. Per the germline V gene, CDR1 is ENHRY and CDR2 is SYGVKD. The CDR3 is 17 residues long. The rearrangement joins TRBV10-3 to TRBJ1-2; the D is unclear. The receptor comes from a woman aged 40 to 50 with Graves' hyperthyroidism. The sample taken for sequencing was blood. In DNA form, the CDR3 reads TGTGCCATCAGTGGGGCGGCCGACGGAGAAAGTAACTATGGCTACACCTTC. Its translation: CAISGAADGESNYGYTF.